This section outlines one T cell receptor beta chain sequence together with its context. Some clones are missing from TCRdb's copy, which holds only in-frame ones; the method was immunoSEQ multiplex PCR. The profile covers under 200,000 clones, with approximately 90% appearing a single time and around 3.6% taken by the ten largest. The sample is drawn from a study of T cell responses to AZD1222 COVID-19 vaccine. In germline, CDR1 is LGHDT, CDR2 YNNKEL (reference sequence). The V gene lost 1 base and the J gene lost 0 bases, with 22 bases spanning the gap. The CDR3 is 21 amino acids. The sequence was obtained from an adult who received the MenACWY meningococcal vaccine as a control. The sequenced sample was peripheral blood, obtained 28 days after the second dose of the MenACWY control vaccine. This chain uses TRBV3-1 (or the pseudogene TRBV3-2) with TRBJ2-6; a weak D match, TRBD1 (7 bases). CDR3 bases: TGTGCCAGCAGCCAAGCCCCAGGGGGGCCAGGGAGTCACTCTGGGGCCAACGTCCTGACTTTC. The encoded protein is CASSQAPGGPGSHSGANVLTF.